Presented here are 7 T cell receptor beta chains from one specimen sequenced in a study of shared clonotypes between healthy human individuals. The protocol was immunoSEQ multiplex PCR, while the TCRdb copy is restricted to in-frame clones and leaves out a portion. The data hold approximately 740,000 clones, with around 72% observed a single time. Sequenced: memory CD4+ T cells sorted from blood. This sample's subset: CD45RA-negative fraction. The receptors derive from a woman under 40 in good health.

The chain uses TRBV29-1 and TRBJ1-2, with D possibly TRBD1 on 6 matching bases. The CDR3 is made up of 12 amino acids. Trimming left V 6 bases short and J 7 bases short, with 15 bases between. CDR1 and CDR2 (germline): SQVTM, ANQGSEA. The CDR3 nucleotides are TGCAGCGTCGTGTGGGGGGCGAGTGGCTACACCTTC. Translation gives CSVVWGASGYTF.

Note on this clone: Other DNA sequences of this sample code for an identical CDR3. V gene TRBV5-1 combines with J gene TRBJ1-1; tentatively, D is TRBD1 (5 bases). Germline assignment: CDR1 SGHRS and CDR2 YFSETQ. The CDR3 is made up of 14 amino acids. V lost 0 bases and J lost 5, with 11 bases in between. In DNA form, the CDR3 reads TGCGCCAGCAGCTTGGACGGGGGAGGGACTGAAGCTTTCTTT. Translated, it gives CASSLDGGGTEAFF.

A word on this clone: Other DNA sequences from this sample encode an identical CDR3 as well. The chain links TRBV7-2 to TRBJ2-3, with D hard to call. The V and J ends lost 1 base and 4 bases respectively, with 12 bases between them. Germline V CDR1 and CDR2: SGHTA, FQGNSA. The CDR3 sequence is 15 residues long. As DNA, the CDR3 is TGTGCCAGCAGCTTAGTGGTCCTAGTCGCAGATACGCAGTATTTT. It specifies CASSLVVLVADTQYF.

V gene TRBV10-1 combines with J gene TRBJ2-1; TRBD2 aligns across 7 bases. This CDR3 comprises 14 residues. The V gene end was trimmed by 6 bases and the J gene end by 8 bases; junction bases not matched to a gene: 10. The germline V gene has CDR1 WNHNN and CDR2 SYGVQD (reference sequence). The CDR3 DNA sequence: TGCGCCAGCAGCCGGGACTACGGGGTGGATGAGCAGTTCTTC. Translation: CASSRDYGVDEQFF.

CDR3 nucleotides: TGTGCCAGCAGTCCCATAGGTAAACAGCCCCAGCATTTT. It codes for CASSPIGKQPQHF. This chain links TRBV2 with TRBJ1-5; D remains unclear. Germline V gene data show CDR1 as SNHLY and CDR2 as FYNNEI. The CDR3 sequence is 13 residues long. V was trimmed by 5 bases and J by 7 bases, leaving 12 bases between them.

V gene TRBV6-1 combines with J gene TRBJ2-7, with D uncertain. CDR3 length: 15 residues. V dropped 6 bases and J dropped 1 base, with 16 bases sitting between them. Looked up from germline, CDR1 is MNHNS and CDR2 is SASEGT. DNA for the CDR3: TGTGCCAGCAGAACGGACCTCTGGGGATCCTACGAGCAGTACTTC. As protein: CASRTDLWGSYEQYF.

The V call is TRBV7-2, the J call TRBJ1-5; D is unclear. V lost 8 bases and J 5 bases, leaving 13 bases between the germline ends. Germline V lookup: CDR1 SGHTA, CDR2 FQGNSA. The CDR3 covers 13 residues. CDR3 sequence (DNA): TGTGCCAGCGGCCCTCTGGGGTATCAGCCCCAGCATTTT. Translating gives CASGPLGYQPQHF.